The following is a T cell receptor (beta chain) sequence with its context. The CDR3 has 13 residues. Trimming pared 8 bases from V and 6 bases from J, leaving 14 bases between. The germline CDR1 and CDR2 sequences are MRHNA and SNTAGT. Authors' methods: Counts of nucleated cells, estimated from reference gene primer amplification, were obtained. Libraries were prepared by immunoSEQ multiplex PCR; TCRdb keeps only in-frame clonotypes and omits some of them. The V and J calls and clone size come from that table; D and trimming were worked out from the DNA. The table shows about 130,000 clones, with around 80% occurring only once. The record originates from a study of blood T cell repertoires in COVID-19. Study background: Acute-phase and convalescent COVID-19 samples originated in the United States, Italy and Spain. PBMCs, B-cell-depleted T cells, or T cells provided the cDNA or gDNA that made up the material.

The receptor was derived from a man in his 60s who had recovered from COVID-19. The sample taken for sequencing was peripheral blood. The chain links TRBV6-4 to TRBJ1-5, with D unclear. In DNA form, the CDR3 reads TGTGCCAGCGCCCGAGAGGGAGGTCAGCCCCAGCATTTT. It specifies CASAREGGQPQHF.